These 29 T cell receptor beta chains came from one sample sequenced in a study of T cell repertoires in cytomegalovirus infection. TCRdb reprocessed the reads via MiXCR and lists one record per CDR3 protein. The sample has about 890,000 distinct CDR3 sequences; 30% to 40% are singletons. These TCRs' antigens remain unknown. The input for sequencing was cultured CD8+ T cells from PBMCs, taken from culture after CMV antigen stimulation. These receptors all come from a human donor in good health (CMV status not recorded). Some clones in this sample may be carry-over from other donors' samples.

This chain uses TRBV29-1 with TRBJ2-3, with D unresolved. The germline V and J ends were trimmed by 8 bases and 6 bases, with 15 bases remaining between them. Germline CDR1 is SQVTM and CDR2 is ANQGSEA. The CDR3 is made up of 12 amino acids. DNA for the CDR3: TGCAGCACTCGGACCCCGATGGATACGCAGTATTTT. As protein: CSTRTPMDTQYF.

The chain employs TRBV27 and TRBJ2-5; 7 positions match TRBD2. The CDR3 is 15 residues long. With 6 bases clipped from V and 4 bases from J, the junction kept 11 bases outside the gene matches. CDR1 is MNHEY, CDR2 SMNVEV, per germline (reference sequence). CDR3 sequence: CASRTYQAGRETQYF. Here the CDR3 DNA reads TGTGCCAGCAGGACTTACCAAGCGGGGCGAGAGACCCAGTACTTC.

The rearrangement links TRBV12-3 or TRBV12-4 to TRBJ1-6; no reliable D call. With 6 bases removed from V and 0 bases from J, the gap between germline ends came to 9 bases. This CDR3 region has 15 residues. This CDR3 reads CASRHNASYNSPLHF. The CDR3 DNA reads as TGTGCCAGCAGACATAACGCCTCCTATAATTCACCCCTCCACTTT.

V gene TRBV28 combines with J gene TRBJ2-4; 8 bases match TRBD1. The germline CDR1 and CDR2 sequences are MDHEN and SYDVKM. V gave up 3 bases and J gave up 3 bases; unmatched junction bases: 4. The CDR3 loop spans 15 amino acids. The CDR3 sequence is CASSFQGAGKNIQYF. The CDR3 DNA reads TGTGCCAGCAGTTTTCAGGGGGCGGGCAAAAACATTCAGTACTTC.

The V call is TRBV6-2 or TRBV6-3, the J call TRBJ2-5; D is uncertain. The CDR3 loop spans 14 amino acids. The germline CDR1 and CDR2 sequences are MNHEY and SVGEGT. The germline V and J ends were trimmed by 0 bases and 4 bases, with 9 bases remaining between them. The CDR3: CASSYSRQTETQYF. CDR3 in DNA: TGTGCCAGCAGTTACTCGAGGCAGACAGAGACCCAGTACTTC.

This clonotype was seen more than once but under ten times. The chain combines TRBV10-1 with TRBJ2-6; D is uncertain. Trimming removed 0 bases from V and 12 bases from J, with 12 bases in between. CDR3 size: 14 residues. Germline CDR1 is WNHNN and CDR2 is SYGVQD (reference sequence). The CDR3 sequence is CASSESSRVPVLTF. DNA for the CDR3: TGCGCCAGCAGTGAGTCATCCCGGGTCCCCGTCCTGACTTTC.

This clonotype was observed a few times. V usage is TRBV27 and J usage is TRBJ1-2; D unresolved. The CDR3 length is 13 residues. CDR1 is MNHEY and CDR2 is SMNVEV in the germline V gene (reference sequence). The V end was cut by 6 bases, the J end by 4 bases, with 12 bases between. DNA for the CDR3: TGTGCCAGCAGCGTCGGACGGACCTATGGCTACACCTTC. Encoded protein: CASSVGRTYGYTF.

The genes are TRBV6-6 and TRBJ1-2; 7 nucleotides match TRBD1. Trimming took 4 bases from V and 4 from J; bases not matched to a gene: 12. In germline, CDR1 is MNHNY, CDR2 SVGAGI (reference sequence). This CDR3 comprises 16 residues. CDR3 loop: CASSSTPGQVGYGYTF. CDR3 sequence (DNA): TGTGCCAGCAGTTCCACCCCAGGACAGGTGGGCTATGGCTACACCTTC.

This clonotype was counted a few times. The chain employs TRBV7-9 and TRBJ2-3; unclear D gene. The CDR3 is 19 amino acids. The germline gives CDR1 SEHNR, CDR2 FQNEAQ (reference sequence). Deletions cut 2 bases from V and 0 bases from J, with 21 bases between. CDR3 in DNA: TGTGCCAGCAGCTTAATCCAAGGAGATGAGATTTCTAGCACAGATACGCAGTATTTT. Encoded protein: CASSLIQGDEISSTDTQYF. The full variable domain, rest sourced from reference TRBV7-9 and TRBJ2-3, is DTGVSQNPRHKITKRGQNVTFRCDPISEHNRLYWYRQTLGQGPEFLTYFQNEAQLEKSRLLSDRFSAERPKGSFSTLEIQRTEQGDSAMYLCASSLIQGDEISSTDTQYFGPGTRLTVL.

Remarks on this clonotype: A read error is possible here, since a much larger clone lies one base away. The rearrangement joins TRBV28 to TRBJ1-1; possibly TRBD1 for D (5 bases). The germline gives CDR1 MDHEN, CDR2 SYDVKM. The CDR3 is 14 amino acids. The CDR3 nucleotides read TGTGCCACTGCGGTGACAGAACTGAACACTGGAGCTTTCTTT. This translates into CATAVTELNTGAFF.

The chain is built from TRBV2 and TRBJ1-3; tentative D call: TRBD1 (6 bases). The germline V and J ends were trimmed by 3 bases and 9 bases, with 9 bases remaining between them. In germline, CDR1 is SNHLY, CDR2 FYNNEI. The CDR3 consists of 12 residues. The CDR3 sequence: CASSDGGRTIYF. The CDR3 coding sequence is TGTGCCAGCAGTGATGGGGGCCGCACCATATATTTT. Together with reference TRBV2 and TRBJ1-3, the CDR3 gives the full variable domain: EPEVTQTPSHQVTQMGQEVILRCVPISNHLYFYWYRQILGQKVEFLVSFYNNEISEKSEIFDDQFSVERPDGSNFTLKIRSTKLEDSAMYFCASSDGGRTIYFGEGSWLTVV.

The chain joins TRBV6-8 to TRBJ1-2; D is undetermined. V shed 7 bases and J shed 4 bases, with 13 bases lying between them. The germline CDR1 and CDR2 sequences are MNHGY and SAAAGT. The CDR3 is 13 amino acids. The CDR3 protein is CASTAGRTYGYTF. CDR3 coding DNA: TGTGCCAGCACCGCCGGACGGACCTATGGCTACACCTTC.

The CDR3 here is CSARDRDRLSYEQYF. CDR3 DNA sequence: TGCAGTGCTAGAGATCGGGACAGGTTGTCCTACGAGCAGTACTTC. This rearrangement joins TRBV20-1 to TRBJ2-7; 8 positions agree with TRBD1. The germline V gene encodes CDR1 DFQATT and CDR2 SNEGSKA (reference sequence). V was pared by 0 bases and J by 1 base, with 5 bases of the junction left unmatched. The CDR3 covers 15 residues.

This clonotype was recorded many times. DNA for the CDR3: TGTGCCAGCAGCTTAGGTGGTTCGGAGAACACCGGGGAGCTGTTTTTT. Its protein product is CASSLGGSENTGELFF. This chain joins TRBV7-8 and TRBJ2-2; D is unclear. V shed 1 base and J shed 1 base, with 10 bases lying between them. Germline V gene sequence: CDR1 SGHVS, CDR2 FQNEAQ. There are 16 residues in the CDR3. The full variable domain, in which reference TRBV7-8 and TRBJ2-2 provide the parts outside the CDR3, is GAGVSQSPRYKVAKRGQDVALRCDPISGHVSLFWYQQALGQGPEFLTYFQNEAQLDKSGLPSDRFFAERPEGSVSTLKIQRTQQEDSAVYLCASSLGGSENTGELFFGEGSRLTVL.

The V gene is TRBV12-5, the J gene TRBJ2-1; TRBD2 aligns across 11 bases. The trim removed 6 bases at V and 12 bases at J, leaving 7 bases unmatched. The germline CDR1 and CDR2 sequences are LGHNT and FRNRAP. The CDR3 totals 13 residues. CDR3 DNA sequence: TGTGCTAGTGGGACTAGCGGGGTGTATGGGCAGTTCTTC. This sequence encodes CASGTSGVYGQFF.

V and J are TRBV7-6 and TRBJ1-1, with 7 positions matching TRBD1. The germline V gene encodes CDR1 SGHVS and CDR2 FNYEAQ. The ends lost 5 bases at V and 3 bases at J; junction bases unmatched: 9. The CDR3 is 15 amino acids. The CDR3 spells CASSHGGGADTEAFF. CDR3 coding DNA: TGTGCCAGCAGCCACGGAGGGGGCGCGGACACTGAAGCTTTCTTT.

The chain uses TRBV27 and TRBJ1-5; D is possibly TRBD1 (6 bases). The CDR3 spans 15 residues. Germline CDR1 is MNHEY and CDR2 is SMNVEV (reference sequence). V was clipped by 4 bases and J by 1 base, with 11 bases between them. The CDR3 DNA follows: TGTGCCAGCAGTTCACTACAGGGAAGCAATCAGCCCCAGCATTTT. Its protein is CASSSLQGSNQPQHF.

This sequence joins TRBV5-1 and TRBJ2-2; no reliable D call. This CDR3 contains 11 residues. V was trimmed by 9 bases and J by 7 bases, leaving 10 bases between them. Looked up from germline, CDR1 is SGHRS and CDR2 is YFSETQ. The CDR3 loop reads CATTKGGELFF. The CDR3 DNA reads TGCGCCACCACGAAAGGCGGGGAGCTGTTTTTT.

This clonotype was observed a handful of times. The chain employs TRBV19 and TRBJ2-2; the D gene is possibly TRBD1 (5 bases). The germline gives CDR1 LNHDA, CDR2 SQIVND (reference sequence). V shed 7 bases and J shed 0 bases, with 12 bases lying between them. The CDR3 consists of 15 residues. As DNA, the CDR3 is TGTGCCAGTACCCAGGGTTGGCCGAACACCGGGGAGCTGTTTTTT. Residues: CASTQGWPNTGELFF.

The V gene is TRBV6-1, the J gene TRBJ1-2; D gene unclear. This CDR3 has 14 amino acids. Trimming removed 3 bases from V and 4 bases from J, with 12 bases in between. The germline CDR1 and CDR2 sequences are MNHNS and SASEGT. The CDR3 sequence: CASSEAPNRYGYTF. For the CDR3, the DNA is TGTGCCAGCAGTGAGGCCCCAAACCGCTATGGCTACACCTTC.

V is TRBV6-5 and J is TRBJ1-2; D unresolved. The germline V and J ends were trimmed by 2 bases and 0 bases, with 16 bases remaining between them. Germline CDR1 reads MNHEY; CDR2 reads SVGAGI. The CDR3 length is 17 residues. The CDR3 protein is CASSYAFDTLPNYGYTF. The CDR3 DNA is TGTGCCAGCAGTTACGCTTTTGACACCCTCCCTAACTATGGCTACACCTTC.

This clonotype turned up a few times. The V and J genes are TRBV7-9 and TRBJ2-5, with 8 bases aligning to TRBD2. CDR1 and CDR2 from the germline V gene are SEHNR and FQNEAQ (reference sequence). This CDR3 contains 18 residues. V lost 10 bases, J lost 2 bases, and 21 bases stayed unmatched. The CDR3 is CATGREDDIDRYQETQYF. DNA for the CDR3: TGTGCCACCGGGAGGGAAGATGATATTGACCGTTATCAAGAGACCCAGTACTTC.

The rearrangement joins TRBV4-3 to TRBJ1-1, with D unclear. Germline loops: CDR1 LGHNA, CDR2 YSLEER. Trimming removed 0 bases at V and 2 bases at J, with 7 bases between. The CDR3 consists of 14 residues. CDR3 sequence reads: CASSQENLNTEAFF. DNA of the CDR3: TGCGCCAGCAGCCAAGAGAACCTCAACACTGAAGCTTTCTTT.

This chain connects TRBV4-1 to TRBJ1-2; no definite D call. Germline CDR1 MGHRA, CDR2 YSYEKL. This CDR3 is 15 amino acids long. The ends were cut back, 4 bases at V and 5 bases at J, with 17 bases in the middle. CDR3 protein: CASSPRTAEGYGYTF. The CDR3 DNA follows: TGCGCCAGCAGCCCCCGGACGGCCGAAGGGTATGGCTACACCTTC.

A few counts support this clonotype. DNA of the CDR3: TGTGCCAGCAGTTTATATGCTAGCGGGGGTAATGAGCAGTTCTTC. Protein sequence: CASSLYASGGNEQFF. The chain employs TRBV12-3 or TRBV12-4 and TRBJ2-1; 10 positions match TRBD2. After removal of 2 bases from V and 7 bases from J, the junction contained 5 bases not matched to a gene. The CDR3 extends over 15 amino acids.

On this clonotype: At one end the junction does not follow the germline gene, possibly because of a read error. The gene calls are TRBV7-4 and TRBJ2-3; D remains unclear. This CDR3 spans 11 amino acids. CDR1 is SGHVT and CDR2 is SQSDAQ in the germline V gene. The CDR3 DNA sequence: TGTGCCAGCAGTTTTAACTCCCCTCAAAATTTT. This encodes CASSFNSPQNF.

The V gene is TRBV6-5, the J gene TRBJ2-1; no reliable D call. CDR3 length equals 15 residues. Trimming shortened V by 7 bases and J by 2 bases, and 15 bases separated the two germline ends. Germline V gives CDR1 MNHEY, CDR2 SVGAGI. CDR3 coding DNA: TGTGCCAGCACCCTAAGCATGGGTCCCTACAATGAGCAGTTCTTC. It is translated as CASTLSMGPYNEQFF.

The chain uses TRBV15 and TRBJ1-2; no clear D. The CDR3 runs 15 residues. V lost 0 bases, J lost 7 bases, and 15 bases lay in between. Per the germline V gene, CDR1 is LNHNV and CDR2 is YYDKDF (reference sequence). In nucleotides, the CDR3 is TGTGCCACCAGCAGAGATCAGACCACCGCGGCTGGCTACACCTTC. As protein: CATSRDQTTAAGYTF.

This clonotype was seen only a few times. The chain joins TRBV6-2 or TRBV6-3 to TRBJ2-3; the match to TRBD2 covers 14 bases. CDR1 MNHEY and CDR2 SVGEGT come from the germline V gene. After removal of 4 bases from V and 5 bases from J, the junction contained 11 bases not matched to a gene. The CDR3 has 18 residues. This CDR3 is CASSSTSGGARRLDTQYF. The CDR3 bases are TGTGCCAGCAGTTCGACTAGCGGGGGGGCCCGGCGTTTAGATACGCAGTATTTT.